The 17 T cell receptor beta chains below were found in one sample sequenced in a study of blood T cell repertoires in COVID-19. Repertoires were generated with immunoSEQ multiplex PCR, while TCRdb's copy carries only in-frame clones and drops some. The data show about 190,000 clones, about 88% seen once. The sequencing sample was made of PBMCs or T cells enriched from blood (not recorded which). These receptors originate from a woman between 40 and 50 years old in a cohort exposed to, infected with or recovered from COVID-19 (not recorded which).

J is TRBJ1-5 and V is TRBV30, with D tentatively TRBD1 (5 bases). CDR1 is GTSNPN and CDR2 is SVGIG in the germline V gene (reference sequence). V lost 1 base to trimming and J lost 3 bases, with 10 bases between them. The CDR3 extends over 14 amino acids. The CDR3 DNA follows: TGTGCCTGGAGTGCTAAGGGGAACAATCAGCCCCAGCATTTT. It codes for CAWSAKGNNQPQHF.

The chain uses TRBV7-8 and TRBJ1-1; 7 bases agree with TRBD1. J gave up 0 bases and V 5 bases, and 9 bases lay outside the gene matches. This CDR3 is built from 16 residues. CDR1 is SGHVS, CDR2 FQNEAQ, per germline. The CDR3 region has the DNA TGTGCCAGCAGCAAGATTCTTCAGGGGGTGAACACTGAAGCTTTCTTT. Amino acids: CASSKILQGVNTEAFF.

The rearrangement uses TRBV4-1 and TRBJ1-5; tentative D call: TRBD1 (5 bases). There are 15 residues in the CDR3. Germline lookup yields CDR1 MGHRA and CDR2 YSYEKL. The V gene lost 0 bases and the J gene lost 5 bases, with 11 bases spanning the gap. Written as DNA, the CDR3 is TGCGCCAGCAGCCAAGACCAGACAGCCGATCAGCCCCAGCATTTT. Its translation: CASSQDQTADQPQHF.

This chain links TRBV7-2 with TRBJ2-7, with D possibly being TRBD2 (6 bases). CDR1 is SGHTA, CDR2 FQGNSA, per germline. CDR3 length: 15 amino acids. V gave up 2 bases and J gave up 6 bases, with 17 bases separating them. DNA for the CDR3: TGTGCCAGCAGCTTATCGGCCGGGAGACTTGGCGAGCAGTACTTC. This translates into CASSLSAGRLGEQYF.

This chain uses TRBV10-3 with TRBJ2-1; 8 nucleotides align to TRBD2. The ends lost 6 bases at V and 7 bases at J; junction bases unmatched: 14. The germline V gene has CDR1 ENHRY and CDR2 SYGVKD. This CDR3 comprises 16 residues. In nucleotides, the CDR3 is TGTGCCATCAGCTCTAGCGGGTTGAAGGAAGGGAATGAGCAGTTCTTC. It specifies CAISSSGLKEGNEQFF.

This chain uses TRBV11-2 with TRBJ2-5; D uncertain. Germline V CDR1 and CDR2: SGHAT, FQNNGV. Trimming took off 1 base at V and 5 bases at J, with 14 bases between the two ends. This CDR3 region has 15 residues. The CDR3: CASSLGGSTAETQYF. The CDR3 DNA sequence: TGTGCCAGCAGCTTAGGAGGCTCAACGGCGGAGACCCAGTACTTC.

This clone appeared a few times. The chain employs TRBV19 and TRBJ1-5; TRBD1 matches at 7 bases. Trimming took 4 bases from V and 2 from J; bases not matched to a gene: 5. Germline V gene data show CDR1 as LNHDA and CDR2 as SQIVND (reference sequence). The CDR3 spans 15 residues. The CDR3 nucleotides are TGTGCCAGTAGTACCACCGGGACAGGCAATCAGCCCCAGCATTTT. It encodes CASSTTGTGNQPQHF.

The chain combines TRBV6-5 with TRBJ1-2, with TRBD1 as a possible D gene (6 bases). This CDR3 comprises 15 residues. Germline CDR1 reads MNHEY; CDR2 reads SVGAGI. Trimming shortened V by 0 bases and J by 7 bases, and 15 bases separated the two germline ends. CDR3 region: CASSYSSGVRGGYTF. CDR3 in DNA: TGTGCCAGCAGTTACTCATCAGGGGTGAGGGGTGGCTACACCTTC.

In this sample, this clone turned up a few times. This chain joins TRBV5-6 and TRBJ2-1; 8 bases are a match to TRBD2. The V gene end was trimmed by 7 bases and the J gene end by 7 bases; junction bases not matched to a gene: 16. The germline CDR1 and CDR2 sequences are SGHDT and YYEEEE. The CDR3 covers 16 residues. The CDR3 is CASCKGLAGSSNEQFF. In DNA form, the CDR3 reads TGTGCCAGCTGTAAAGGGCTAGCGGGCTCCTCAAATGAGCAGTTCTTC.

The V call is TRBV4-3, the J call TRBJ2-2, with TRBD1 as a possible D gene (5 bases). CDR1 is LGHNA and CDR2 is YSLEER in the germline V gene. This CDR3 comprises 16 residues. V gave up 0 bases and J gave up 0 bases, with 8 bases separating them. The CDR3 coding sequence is TGCGCCAGCAGCCAAGATCTAGGGGCGAACACCGGGGAGCTGTTTTTT. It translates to CASSQDLGANTGELFF.

The CDR3 is CASSQDPGGGPYNEQFF. The DNA of the CDR3 is TGCGCCAGCAGCCAAGATCCTGGCGGGGGCCCCTACAATGAGCAGTTCTTC. The chain joins TRBV4-1 to TRBJ2-1, with D tentatively TRBD2 (7 bases). V dropped 0 bases and J dropped 2 bases, with 14 bases sitting between them. This CDR3 has 17 amino acids. Germline V CDR1 and CDR2: MGHRA, YSYEKL.

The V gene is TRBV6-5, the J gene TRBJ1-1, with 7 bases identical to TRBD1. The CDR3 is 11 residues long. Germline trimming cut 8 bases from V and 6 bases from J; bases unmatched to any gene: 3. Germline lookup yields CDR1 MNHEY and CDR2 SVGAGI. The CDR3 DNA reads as TGTGCCAGCGCAACAGGGGCTGAAGCTTTCTTT. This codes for CASATGAEAFF.

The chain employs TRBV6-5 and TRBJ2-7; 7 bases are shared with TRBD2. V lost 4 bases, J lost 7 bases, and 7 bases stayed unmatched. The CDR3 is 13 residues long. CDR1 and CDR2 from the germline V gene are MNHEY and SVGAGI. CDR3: CASSWGPGGEQYF. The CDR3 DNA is TGTGCCAGCAGTTGGGGACCGGGGGGTGAGCAGTACTTC.

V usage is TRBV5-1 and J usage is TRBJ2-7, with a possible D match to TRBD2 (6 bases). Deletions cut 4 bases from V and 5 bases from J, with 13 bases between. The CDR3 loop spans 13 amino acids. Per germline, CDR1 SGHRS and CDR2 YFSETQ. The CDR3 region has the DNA TGCGCCAGCAGCCTGGGGGGAGGCAACGAGCAGTACTTC. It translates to CASSLGGGNEQYF.

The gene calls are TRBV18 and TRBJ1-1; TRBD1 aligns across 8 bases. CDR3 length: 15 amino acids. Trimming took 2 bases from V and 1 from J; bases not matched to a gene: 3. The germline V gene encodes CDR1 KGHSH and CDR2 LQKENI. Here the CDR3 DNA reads TGTGCCAGCTCACCATCGGACAGGGCGAACACTGAAGCTTTCTTT. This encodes CASSPSDRANTEAFF.

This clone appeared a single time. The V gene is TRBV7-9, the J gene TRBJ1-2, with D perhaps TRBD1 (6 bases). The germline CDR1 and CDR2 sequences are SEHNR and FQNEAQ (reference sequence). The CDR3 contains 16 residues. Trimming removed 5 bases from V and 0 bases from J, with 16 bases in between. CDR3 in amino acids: CASSPHRVETNYGYTF. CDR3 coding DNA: TGTGCCAGCAGCCCCCACAGGGTTGAGACTAACTATGGCTACACCTTC.

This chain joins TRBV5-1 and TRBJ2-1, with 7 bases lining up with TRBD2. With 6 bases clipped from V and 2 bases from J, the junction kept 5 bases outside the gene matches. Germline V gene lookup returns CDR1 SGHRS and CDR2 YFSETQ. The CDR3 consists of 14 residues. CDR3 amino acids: CASNERGTYNEQFF. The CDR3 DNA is TGCGCCAGCAATGAGCGGGGAACCTACAATGAGCAGTTCTTC.